A selection of T cell receptor beta chains follows, all from one sample in a study of CD8 T cell repertoires and HIV-1 epitope variants. TCRdb's copy holds only in-frame clones and misses some; the assay was immunoSEQ multiplex PCR. The table lists about 5,600 clones, about 65% of them singletons, with around 41% in the top ten. These receptors have no identified antigens. What was sequenced was cultured CD8+ T cells derived from PBMCs. The receptors originated from a male donor with HIV. The CDR3 runs from the conserved cysteine through the conserved F or W.

v_gene,CDR3aa
TRBV11-2,CASRESVSTDTQYF
TRBV4-3,CASSQDPGPGELFF
TRBV9,CASSAEDRAYGSGTGELFF
TRBV9,CASSVLAGSGDAHTDTQYF
TRBV28,CASSSGTGEFFGANVLTF
TRBV5-8,CASSSPRGGRTEAFF
TRBV5-1,CASSLDPNQYEQYF
TRBV4-2,CASSQEFRGGLAGGSDEQFF
TRBV9,CASNLQGGYEQYF
TRBV4-1,CASSQGSGTGDNEQFF
TRBV27,CASSLSMAVTGELFF
TRBV7-9,CASSSSGEGDYEQYF
TRBV6-5,CASSPDRTPYNEQFF
TRBV6-1,CASSDQGSSYEQYF
TRBV9,CASSVSSGVGNTIYF
TRBV7-9,CASSGDYEQYF
TRBV30,CAWSVHGAGDTQYF
TRBV28,CASSLLAGGLYEQYF
TRBV6-6,CASSLTGSFTYEQYF
TRBV7-9,CASSLVVLSYNEQFF